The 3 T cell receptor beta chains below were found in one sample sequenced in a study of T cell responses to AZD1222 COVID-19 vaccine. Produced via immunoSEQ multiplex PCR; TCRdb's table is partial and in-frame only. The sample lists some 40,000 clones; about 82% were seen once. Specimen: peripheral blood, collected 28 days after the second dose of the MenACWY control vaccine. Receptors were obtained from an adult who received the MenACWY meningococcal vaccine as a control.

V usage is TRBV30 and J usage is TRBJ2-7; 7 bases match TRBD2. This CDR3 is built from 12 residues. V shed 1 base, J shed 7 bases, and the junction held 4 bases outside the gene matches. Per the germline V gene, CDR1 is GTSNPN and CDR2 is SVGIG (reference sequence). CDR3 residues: CAWSGGGGEQYV. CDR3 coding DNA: TGTGCCTGGAGTGGCGGGGGAGGGGAGCAGTACGTC.

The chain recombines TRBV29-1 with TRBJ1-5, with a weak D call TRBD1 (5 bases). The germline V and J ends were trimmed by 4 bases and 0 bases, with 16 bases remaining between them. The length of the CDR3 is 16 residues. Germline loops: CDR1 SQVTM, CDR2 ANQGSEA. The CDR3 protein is CSVVLLDSYSNQPQHF. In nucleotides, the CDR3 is TGCAGCGTTGTCCTCCTCGACAGCTATAGCAATCAGCCCCAGCATTTT.

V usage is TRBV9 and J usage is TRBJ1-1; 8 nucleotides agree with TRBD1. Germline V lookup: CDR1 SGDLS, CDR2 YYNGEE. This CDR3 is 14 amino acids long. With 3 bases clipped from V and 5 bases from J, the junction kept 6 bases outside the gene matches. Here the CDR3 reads CASSATGDWTEAFF. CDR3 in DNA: TGTGCCAGCAGCGCGACAGGGGATTGGACTGAAGCTTTCTTT. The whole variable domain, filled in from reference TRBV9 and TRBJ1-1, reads DSGVTQTPKHLITATGQRVTLRCSPRSGDLSVYWYQQSLDQGLQFLIQYYNGEERAKGNILERFSAQQFPDLHSELNLSSLELGDSALYFCASSATGDWTEAFFGQGTRLTVV.